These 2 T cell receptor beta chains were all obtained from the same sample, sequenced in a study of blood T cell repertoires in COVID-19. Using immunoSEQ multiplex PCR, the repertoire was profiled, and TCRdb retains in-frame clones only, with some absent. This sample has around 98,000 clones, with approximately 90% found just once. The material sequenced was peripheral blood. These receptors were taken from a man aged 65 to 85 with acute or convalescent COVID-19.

CDR3: CASSFTHTGELFF. DNA of the CDR3: TGTGCCAGCAGCTTTACTCACACCGGGGAGCTGTTTTTT. The rearrangement links TRBV7-2 to TRBJ2-2; D is ambiguous. Germline V gives CDR1 SGHTA, CDR2 FQGNSA. This CDR3 comprises 13 residues. Deletions cut 3 bases from V and 3 bases from J, with 5 bases between.

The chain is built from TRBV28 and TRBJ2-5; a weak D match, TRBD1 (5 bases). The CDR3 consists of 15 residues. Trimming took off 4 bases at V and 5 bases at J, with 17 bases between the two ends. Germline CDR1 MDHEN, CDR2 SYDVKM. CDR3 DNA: TGTGCCAGCAGTTCCTTAGACAGCCTCGATGAGACCCAGTACTTC. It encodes CASSSLDSLDETQYF.